Detailed here is one T cell receptor (beta chain). What it recognizes is unknown. The data belong to a study of identical twins. Findings and caveats of the study: Zero-insertion findings could be partly confounded by invariant cells (MAIT and iNKT cells). A lower insertion count was a feature of abundant cord blood beta clonotypes, with no such feature in memory repertoires.

Trimming pared 3 bases from V and 4 bases from J, leaving 13 bases between. The CDR3 extends over 13 amino acids. Germline V lookup: CDR1 DFQATT, CDR2 SNEGSKA (reference sequence). Template switching created a universal primer site, and the cDNA included unique molecular identifiers. TCRdb re-analysed the 5' RACE reads in MiXCR, keeping a single row per CDR3 protein. The data contain some 660,000 distinct CDR3 sequences, roughly 8% of them singletons. This sample also belongs to another study, concerning yellow fever vaccine responses in identical twins.

The sample taken for sequencing was PBMCs. The clonotype comes from a woman between 18 and 29 years old in good health. This rearrangement joins TRBV20-1 to TRBJ2-7; no firm D call. The CDR3 region is CSASLLDGYEQYF. The CDR3 nucleotides are TGCAGTGCTAGTCTCCTAGACGGGTACGAGCAGTACTTC.